This entry lists 16 T cell receptor beta chains sequenced from one sample in a study of cytomegalovirus exposure and HLA in healthy donors. With 60 Vbeta and 13 Jbeta primers, the PCR was carried out. Sequenced by immunoSEQ multiplex PCR; TCRdb stores in-frame clones only, minus some. This sample yields approximately 220,000 clones, of which roughly 80% are seen a single time; 2.5% to 3% belongs to the top ten. The specimen sequenced was PBMCs. The receptors shown here come from a man younger than 40 in good health and CMV-seronegative.

The CDR3 DNA reads TGTGCCAGCAGCTTTGTTGGGGCGGGGGGACAAGAGACCCAGTACTTC. It encodes CASSFVGAGGQETQYF. The V and J genes are TRBV7-8 and TRBJ2-5; 8 nucleotides align to TRBD2. Looked up from germline, CDR1 is SGHVS and CDR2 is FQNEAQ. The CDR3 is 16 amino acids. V shed 3 bases and J 2 bases; nucleotides not matched to a gene: 8.

The V gene is TRBV6-6, the J gene TRBJ1-2; no clear D. Germline-derived CDR1 and CDR2 are MNHNY and SVGAGI (reference sequence). Trimming shortened V by 6 bases and J by 8 bases, and 19 bases separated the two germline ends. The CDR3 length is 14 residues. CDR3 sequence reads: CASSPPAGGSGYTF. CDR3 bases: TGTGCCAGCAGCCCCCCCGCGGGAGGAAGCGGCTACACCTTC.

The chain carries TRBV7-3 and TRBJ1-1; TRBD1 agrees at 7 bases. Germline loops: CDR1 SGHTA, CDR2 FQGTGA. This CDR3 comprises 14 residues. Losses at the gene ends were 5 bases for V and 6 bases for J; bases not matched to a gene: 9. The CDR3 reads CASSAADRSPEAFF. The CDR3 DNA is TGTGCCAGCAGCGCCGCGGACAGGAGTCCTGAAGCTTTCTTT.

The chain combines TRBV10-3 with TRBJ2-7; 9 positions agree with TRBD2. Germline V CDR1 and CDR2: ENHRY, SYGVKD. CDR3 length: 16 amino acids. With 4 bases clipped from V and 4 bases from J, the junction kept 11 bases outside the gene matches. The CDR3 nucleotides read TGTGCCATCAGTGGGATCCCCGGGGCGGGGGGGTACGAGCAGTACTTC. Encoded protein: CAISGIPGAGGYEQYF.

The chain carries TRBV9 and TRBJ2-1; D gene unclear. Trimming shortened V by 0 bases and J by 5 bases, and 6 bases separated the two germline ends. The CDR3 covers 13 residues. The germline CDR1 and CDR2 sequences are SGDLS and YYNGEE. CDR3 DNA: TGTGCCAGCAGCGTAGACTCGCACAATGAGCAGTTCTTC. Translated: CASSVDSHNEQFF.

For this clone: Other nucleotide sequences from this sample produce the same CDR3. The chain has TRBV7-9 and TRBJ1-2; 10 positions agree with TRBD1. The trim removed 4 bases at V and 5 bases at J, leaving 4 bases unmatched. CDR1 and CDR2 from the germline V gene are SEHNR and FQNEAQ (reference sequence). The CDR3 spans 14 residues. The CDR3 nucleotides are TGTGCCAGCAGCTCCGGACAGGGGGGATATGGCTACACCTTC. Translating gives CASSSGQGGYGYTF.

This rearrangement joins TRBV28 to TRBJ2-4; D gene uncertain. In germline, CDR1 is MDHEN, CDR2 SYDVKM. V shed 2 bases and J shed 2 bases, with 10 bases lying between them. CDR3 length: 15 residues. CDR3 loop: CASSLTAPPKNIQYF. The CDR3 DNA is TGTGCCAGCAGTTTAACTGCCCCCCCCAAAAACATTCAGTACTTC.

A remark on this clone: Compared with germline, one end of the junction differs, possibly owing to a read error. This chain connects TRBV15 to TRBJ1-1; perhaps TRBD1 as D (6 bases). This CDR3 spans 10 amino acids. Germline V gene lookup returns CDR1 LNHNV and CDR2 YYDKDF (reference sequence). CDR3 sequence (DNA): TGTGCAGTAGGGGACACTAAAGCTTTCTTT. Encoded protein: CAVGDTKAFF. The variable domain in full, completed from reference TRBV15 and TRBJ1-1, reads DAMVIQNPRYQVTQFGKPVTLSCSQTLNHNVMYWYQQKSSQAPKLLFHYYDKDFNNEADTPDNFQSRRPNTSFCFLDIRSPGLGDTAMYLCAVGDTKAFFGQGTRLTVV.

V gene TRBV27 combines with J gene TRBJ2-2; possible D gene TRBD2, 6 bases. This CDR3 is built from 16 residues. V was clipped by 5 bases and J by 3 bases, with 16 bases between them. In germline, CDR1 is MNHEY, CDR2 SMNVEV (reference sequence). CDR3 bases: TGTGCCAGCAGTCTCGGCGGGGCCTTGTACACCGGGGAGCTGTTTTTT. It codes for CASSLGGALYTGELFF.

The chain is built from TRBV5-1 and TRBJ1-1; 7 nucleotides align to TRBD1. Germline V lookup: CDR1 SGHRS, CDR2 YFSETQ. The CDR3 has 14 amino acids. After removal of 0 bases from V and 5 bases from J, the junction contained 4 bases not matched to a gene. CDR3 coding DNA: TGCGCCAGCAGCTTGGGGACAGGATGGACTGAAGCTTTCTTT. It is translated as CASSLGTGWTEAFF.

The genes are TRBV5-6 and TRBJ2-7; TRBD2 is a possible D gene (7 bases). V was shortened by 3 bases and J by 6 bases, with 10 bases between the two germline ends. The CDR3 loop spans 12 amino acids. Germline CDR1 and CDR2: SGHDT and YYEEEE. The CDR3 loop is CASSWAGAEQYF. Here the CDR3 DNA reads TGTGCCAGCAGCTGGGCGGGGGCCGAGCAGTACTTC.

The CDR3 coding sequence is TGTGCCATCGGGAGCGGGGGCCCAGATACGCAGTATTTT. As protein: CAIGSGGPDTQYF. The gene calls are TRBV10-3 and TRBJ2-3, with TRBD2 identical over 8 bases. The CDR3 runs 13 residues. With V trimmed by 8 bases and J by 4 bases, 5 bases remained unmatched. The germline gives CDR1 ENHRY, CDR2 SYGVKD.

This rearrangement joins TRBV4-3 to TRBJ2-2, with 9 positions matching TRBD1. V shed 6 bases and J 0 bases; nucleotides not matched to a gene: 23. CDR1 and CDR2 from the germline V gene are LGHNA and YSLEER. This CDR3 has 22 residues. The CDR3 here is CASSYLRGRDREIRTNTGELFF. CDR3 in DNA: TGCGCCAGCAGTTACTTAAGAGGACGGGACAGGGAGATAAGAACGAACACCGGGGAGCTGTTTTTT.

The chain employs TRBV4-3 and TRBJ2-3; 8 bases line up with TRBD1. Per germline, CDR1 LGHNA and CDR2 YSLEER. This CDR3 region has 14 residues. The J segment lost 2 bases and the V segment lost 4 bases, leaving 2 bases of the junction unmatched. The CDR3 reads CASSRTGITDTQYF. CDR3 nucleotides: TGCGCCAGCAGCCGGACAGGGATCACAGATACGCAGTATTTT.

The chain joins TRBV6-1 to TRBJ2-2; D remains ambiguous. The CDR3 has 12 residues. The germline V gene encodes CDR1 MNHNS and CDR2 SASEGT. V was trimmed by 7 bases and J by 4 bases, leaving 7 bases between them. CDR3 sequence (DNA): TGTGCCAGCAACTTAATCACCGGGGAGCTGTTTTTT. This codes for CASNLITGELFF.

The chain is built from TRBV6-5 and TRBJ2-7; 9 nucleotides align to TRBD1. The germline V gene encodes CDR1 MNHEY and CDR2 SVGAGI. V trimming: 6 bases; J trimming: 5 bases; junction bases outside the gene matches: 11. This CDR3 is built from 15 residues. The CDR3 here is CASRSDRGGSHEQYF. The CDR3 DNA reads TGTGCCAGCAGGTCGGACAGGGGAGGAAGCCACGAGCAGTACTTC.